This TCR beta chain emerged from a study of blood T cells in healthy people across ages. Overall study results and limits: A roughly linear fall in TCR beta diversity per million T cells was seen with increasing age.

Notes on this clonotype: Its matching antigen is unknown.

This CDR3 comprises 13 residues. V gave up 5 bases and J gave up 8 bases, with 14 bases separating them. CDR1 is SGHTA, CDR2 FQGTGA, per germline. It was with a sample-barcoded 5' primer and a J-beta primer mix that a second PCR of roughly 7 to 12 cycles was run. MiXCR, run by TCRdb on the 5' RACE reads, gives a single entry per CDR3 protein. The table shows over 1,500,000 distinct CDR3 sequences, with around 48% occurring only once. The V call is TRBV7-3, the J call TRBJ2-3, with a possible D match to TRBD2 (5 bases). The clonotype comes from a woman between 35 and 50 years old in good health. Material for sequencing was blood. The CDR3 protein is CASSPSLDGTQYF. The CDR3 DNA is TGTGCCAGCAGCCCTTCACTAGACGGTACGCAGTATTTT. Full variable domain (outside the CDR3, taken from reference TRBV7-3 and TRBJ2-3): GAGVSQTPSNKVTEKGKYVELRCDPISGHTALYWYRQSLGQGPEFLIYFQGTGAADDSGLPNDRFFAVRPEGSVSTLKIQRTERGDSAVYLCASSPSLDGTQYFGPGTRLTVL.